The entry below describes one T cell receptor beta chain. Its cognate antigen is unknown. The protocol was immunoSEQ multiplex PCR, while the TCRdb copy is restricted to in-frame clones and leaves out a portion. This sample has 9,000 to 10,000 clones, with around 90% found just once. This specimen belongs to a study of immune evolution from preneoplasia to lung adenocarcinoma. Findings of the study overall: Clonality was highest in normal lung, lower in later-stage lesions apparently. From normal lung to invasive adenocarcinoma, top clone frequencies appeared to decrease.

Resections took place in Japan or China from the mid-2010s to the late 2010s. V shed 5 bases, J shed 0 bases, and the junction held 4 bases outside the gene matches. CDR1 SGHNT and CDR2 YYREEE come from the germline V gene (reference sequence). The CDR3 consists of 14 residues. The sequencing sample was made of FFPE invasive lung adenocarcinoma tissue. This clonotype originated in a person between 70 and 80 years old with invasive lung adenocarcinoma. Some clones in this sample may be carry-over from other donors' samples. The chain recombines TRBV5-4 with TRBJ1-2; 7 bases agree with TRBD1. This CDR3 is CASSRTGSNYGYTF. CDR3 nucleotides: TGTGCCAGCAGTCGGACAGGTTCTAACTATGGCTACACCTTC.